This T cell receptor beta chain was sequenced during a study of CD8 T cells in ankylosing spondylitis. Study observations and caveats: Ankylosing spondylitis blood appeared to carry a characteristic TCR beta motif of roughly 8 highly homologous variants.

TCRdb processed the 5' RACE reads anew with MiXCR; each CDR3 protein has one entry. This repertoire shows 100,000 to 150,000 distinct CDR3 sequences, roughly 17% found once; its top ten account for approximately 33%. This clonotype was counted a few times. What it binds is not known. The CDR3 loop spans 13 amino acids. Germline V gene data show CDR1 as SQVTM and CDR2 as ANQGSEA. V trimming: 2 bases; J trimming: 1 base; junction bases outside the gene matches: 0. This rearrangement joins TRBV29-1 to TRBJ2-7, with TRBD2 matching over 9 bases. This TCR came from a male donor with ankylosing spondylitis. Input material: blood, either unsorted or a sorted T cell fraction (not recorded which). The CDR3 spells CSVELAGSYEQYF. DNA for the CDR3: TGCAGCGTTGAACTAGCGGGGTCCTACGAGCAGTACTTC.